The TCR beta chain under discussion was sequenced for a study of glioma-infiltrating T cells. Study-wide points: Gliomas, especially low-grade, showed above-expected tissue-blood divergence; non-neoplastic patients showed below. CDR3 overlap between tissue and blood was very small.

With respect to this clonotype: Antigen: not known.

Amplification of TCR alpha and beta CDR3 regions from RNA used iRepertoire nested multiplex PCR. A single record per CDR3 protein comes from TCRdb applying MiXCR to the multiplex PCR reads. The sample includes approximately 190,000 distinct CDR3 sequences, 32% of them seen just once. CDR1 SGHVS and CDR2 FQNEAQ come from the germline V gene. V lost 5 bases to trimming and J lost 1 base, with 15 bases between them. The CDR3 consists of 15 residues. This chain joins TRBV7-8 and TRBJ2-7, with D maybe TRBD1 (6 bases). The receptor comes from a human donor with low-grade glioma or glioblastoma, undergoing nonglioma brain surgery, or in good health (not recorded which). The sequenced sample was glioma tissue, nonneoplastic brain tissue, or PBMCs (not recorded which). This chain's CDR3 is CASSPRRGTSYEQYF. The CDR3 DNA reads TGTGCCAGCAGCCCCCGCAGGGGAACATCCTACGAGCAGTACTTC.